The 17 T cell receptor beta chains below all came from one sample that was sequenced in a study of T cells in Graves' hyperthyroidism and ophthalmopathy. The investigators amplified TCR beta CDR3 regions from RNA transcripts. Primed by the HTBI set, a first-round RT-PCR was run on the TCR CDR3. Each CDR3 protein gets one entry after TCRdb re-called the multiplex PCR reads with MiXCR. The sample holds around 690,000 distinct CDR3 sequences, roughly 17% seen once. The specimen sequenced was blood. The source is a man aged 50 to 60 with Graves' hyperthyroidism.

This clonotype was recorded a few times. This chain uses TRBV27 with TRBJ1-2; possible D gene TRBD1, 5 bases. There are 17 residues in the CDR3. The germline CDR1 and CDR2 sequences are MNHEY and SMNVEV (reference sequence). Trimming took 8 bases from V and 9 from J, leaving 31 bases between them. CDR3 bases: TGTGCCAGCGGGGCCCATGATGGGGCAGAGAGACGCGGTAGCTACACCTTC. Protein product: CASGAHDGAERRGSYTF.

The sample holds a few counts of this clonotype. The genes are TRBV12-5 and TRBJ2-1; TRBD2 agrees at 9 bases. V lost 3 bases to trimming and J lost 7 bases; unmatched junction nucleotides: 10. The CDR3 totals 16 residues. Germline lookup yields CDR1 LGHNT and CDR2 FRNRAP. The CDR3 region has the DNA TGTGCTAGTGGTTTAATAGCGGGAGAGGTCTGGAATGAGCAGTTCTTC. Translation: CASGLIAGEVWNEQFF.

This clonotype was picked up many times. This sequence joins TRBV28 and TRBJ2-3; 8 positions agree with TRBD1. V shed 7 bases and J 4 bases; nucleotides not matched to a gene: 4. Germline V gives CDR1 MDHEN, CDR2 SYDVKM. The CDR3 totals 13 residues. The CDR3 loop is CASIDRGADTQYF. The CDR3, as DNA: TGTGCCAGCATAGACAGGGGAGCAGATACGCAGTATTTT.

This clonotype has at least ten counts. The V gene is TRBV6-2 or TRBV6-3, the J gene TRBJ2-2; no firm D call. Deletions cut 7 bases from V and 3 bases from J, with 9 bases between. The CDR3 contains 13 residues. The germline CDR1 and CDR2 sequences are MNHEY and SVGEGT. The CDR3 DNA reads as TGTGCCAGCATTTCTGATTACACCGGGGAGCTGTTTTTT. It translates to CASISDYTGELFF.

In this sample, this clonotype turned up a few times. This chain uses TRBV5-1 with TRBJ2-1; 14 positions agree with TRBD2. Germline lookup yields CDR1 SGHRS and CDR2 YFSETQ. The CDR3 is made up of 16 amino acids. V dropped 3 bases and J dropped 5; count of bases not matched to a gene: 4. The CDR3 region has the DNA TGCGCCAGCAGCTGGAGGGGACTAGCGGGAGACAATGAGCAGTTCTTC. Residues: CASSWRGLAGDNEQFF.

This clonotype has a count of ten or more. The chain combines TRBV27 with TRBJ2-1; TRBD2 matches 11 bases. This CDR3 spans 16 amino acids. Germline values: CDR1 MNHEY, CDR2 SMNVEV (reference sequence). V shed 5 bases and J 5 bases; nucleotides not matched to a gene: 8. The CDR3 DNA follows: TGTGCCAGCAGTCCCTCAGGGACTAGCGGAAACAATGAGCAGTTCTTC. Its protein is CASSPSGTSGNNEQFF.

The chain recombines TRBV27 with TRBJ2-7; 10 bases line up with TRBD2. Germline V gene sequence: CDR1 MNHEY, CDR2 SMNVEV (reference sequence). Trimming cost V 5 bases and J 3 bases; bases outside gene matches: 4. The CDR3 has 14 residues. CDR3 DNA sequence: TGTGCCAGCAGTACCCGGACTAGCGGCTACGAGCAGTACTTC. Protein sequence: CASSTRTSGYEQYF.

This clonotype was counted a few times. CDR3 sequence: CASSLARNRAEAFF. Here the CDR3 DNA reads TGTGCCAGCAGCTTAGCTCGGAACAGGGCTGAAGCTTTCTTT. The chain is built from TRBV7-9 and TRBJ1-1, with D possibly TRBD1 on 6 matching bases. The germline gives CDR1 SEHNR, CDR2 FQNEAQ (reference sequence). The V and J ends lost 0 bases and 6 bases respectively, with 11 bases between them. This CDR3 contains 14 residues.

This clonotype has at least ten counts. The CDR3 sequence: CAWSVSSRGGSRETQYF. CDR3 DNA sequence: TGTGCCTGGAGTGTATCCTCTCGGGGCGGGTCACGGGAGACCCAGTACTTC. The chain carries TRBV30 and TRBJ2-5; D may be TRBD1 or TRBD2 (5 bases each). With 0 bases removed from V and 5 bases from J, the gap between germline ends came to 22 bases. The V gene's germline CDR1 is GTSNPN and CDR2 SVGIG (reference sequence). The CDR3 runs 17 residues.

This chain's CDR3 is CASSVGLGQPQHF. CDR3 DNA sequence: TGTGCCAGCAGCGTAGGACTGGGTCAGCCCCAGCATTTT. The chain has TRBV9 and TRBJ1-5; the D is unclear. CDR1 and CDR2 (germline): SGDLS, YYNGEE. Trimming pared 0 bases from V and 6 bases from J, leaving 7 bases between. The CDR3 is made up of 13 amino acids.

A few counts support this clonotype. This chain links TRBV5-6 with TRBJ2-7, with D perhaps assigned TRBD1 or TRBD2 (5 bases each). Trimming left V 4 bases short and J 4 bases short, with 15 bases between. Germline CDR1 SGHDT, CDR2 YYEEEE. This CDR3 region has 14 residues. Here the CDR3 DNA reads TGTGCCAGCAGCCAAGGGACCTGGGGATACGAGCAGTACTTC. This sequence encodes CASSQGTWGYEQYF.

The J gene is TRBJ2-1, the V gene TRBV28; weak D call: TRBD2 (5 bases). CDR1 and CDR2 from the germline V gene are MDHEN and SYDVKM. This CDR3 contains 14 residues. V lost 3 bases to trimming and J lost 6 bases, with 12 bases between them. The CDR3 nucleotides read TGTGCCAGCAGTTTCTTACCTGAGGGCAATGAGCAGTTCTTC. Translating gives CASSFLPEGNEQFF. Based on the CDR3 plus reference TRBV28 and TRBJ2-1, the full variable domain is DVKVTQSSRYLVKRTGEKVFLECVQDMDHENMFWYRQDPGLGLRLIYFSYDVKMKEKGDIPEGYSVSREKKERFSLILESASTNQTSMYLCASSFLPEGNEQFFGPGTRLTVL.

This clonotype appeared many times. An end of the junction does not agree with germline; a read error may underlie this. V usage is TRBV7-2 and J usage is TRBJ1-2; the match to TRBD1 covers 12 bases. Per the germline V gene, CDR1 is SGHTA and CDR2 is FQGNSA. The CDR3 spans 21 residues. CDR3 bases: TGTGCCAGCAGCCCCCTTCCCAAAACCCGGGACAGGGGGCTCGCTTCCTATAGCTACACCTTC. Amino acid sequence: CASSPLPKTRDRGLASYSYTF.

This clonotype appeared many times. The chain has TRBV15 and TRBJ1-4, with D maybe TRBD1 (5 bases). Trimming pared 5 bases from V and 3 bases from J, leaving 19 bases between. Germline loops: CDR1 LNHNV, CDR2 YYDKDF (reference sequence). The CDR3 runs 17 residues. The DNA of the CDR3 is TGTGCCACCAGCCCCCGGGGTAGAGGGGCTCCTAATGAAAAACTGTTTTTT. Protein sequence: CATSPRGRGAPNEKLFF.

Ten or more counts support this clonotype. This chain connects TRBV14 to TRBJ2-5; 14 bases map to TRBD2. The germline V gene encodes CDR1 SGHDN and CDR2 FVKESK. This CDR3 comprises 16 residues. After removal of 2 bases from V and 6 bases from J, the junction contained 5 bases not matched to a gene. CDR3 protein: CASSQPGLAGVKTQYF. CDR3 in DNA: TGTGCCAGCAGCCAACCGGGACTAGCGGGAGTAAAGACCCAGTACTTC.

The chain combines TRBV5-1 with TRBJ2-1, with 14 bases aligning to TRBD2. V lost 3 bases to trimming and J lost 1 base; unmatched junction nucleotides: 6. In germline, CDR1 is SGHRS, CDR2 YFSETQ. The CDR3 is made up of 18 amino acids. The CDR3, as DNA: TGCGCCAGCAGCTGGGGGACTAGCGGGAGTAAGTCCTACAATGAGCAGTTCTTC. Its protein product is CASSWGTSGSKSYNEQFF.

This clonotype was counted only a few times. This chain links TRBV20-1 with TRBJ2-7; D gene uncertain. The CDR3 runs 14 residues. Germline V gene data show CDR1 as DFQATT and CDR2 as SNEGSKA (reference sequence). V lost 6 bases and J lost 2, with 17 bases in between. The CDR3 DNA follows: TGCAGTGCCCCGACTCGAAGACCTACCTACGAGCAGTACTTC. The encoded protein is CSAPTRRPTYEQYF.